This is a list of T cell receptor beta chains from one sample in a study of blood T cell repertoires in COVID-19. Libraries were prepared by immunoSEQ multiplex PCR; TCRdb keeps only in-frame clonotypes and omits some of them. The repertoire consists of 40,000 to 45,000 clones, with almost 80% occurring once and the leading ten covering around a third. The sample comprised peripheral blood. The receptor source for this set is a woman aged 80 or over with acute or convalescent COVID-19. Each CDR3 is given with its conserved first and last residue. The D gene is left open where the match is weak. Clone size is given for some rows only: seen once, a few or many times, or a class if the clone is expanded.

TRBV18,-,TRBJ2-7,TRBD2,CASSPPAGAAYEQYF,TGTGCCAGCTCACCGCCCGCGGGAGCAGCCTACGAGCAGTACTTC
TRBV9,-,TRBJ2-7,-,CASSPSGEFVEQYF,TGTGCCAGCAGCCCATCGGGGGAGTTTGTAGAGCAGTACTTC
TRBV29-1,-,TRBJ1-5,-,CSVQMTGLEPQHF,TGCAGCGTCCAAATGACCGGACTCGAGCCCCAGCATTTT
TRBV29-1,-,TRBJ2-3,TRBD2,CSVGLAGGTDTQYF,TGCAGCGTTGGACTAGCGGGAGGCACAGATACGCAGTATTTT
TRBV28,-,TRBJ2-7,-,CASSFPGGNYEQYF,TGTGCCAGCAGTTTCCCCGGCGGGAACTACGAGCAGTACTTC
TRBV3-1/TRBV3-2,-,TRBJ2-5,TRBD1,CASSQEGTAQETQYF,TGTGCCAGCAGCCAAGAAGGGACAGCACAAGAGACCCAGTACTTC
TRBV4-3,-,TRBJ2-7,TRBD2,CASSQVLAGGPYEQYF,TGCGCCAGCAGCCAAGTACTAGCGGGAGGTCCCTACGAGCAGTACTTC
TRBV19,-,TRBJ2-3,TRBD2,CASSILGGREDTQYF,TGTGCCAGTAGTATCTTAGGCGGGAGGGAAGATACGCAGTATTTT
TRBV4-2,-,TRBJ2-7,TRBD2,CASSQAGTISSYEQYF,TGTGCCAGCAGCCAAGCCGGGACTATAAGCTCCTACGAGCAGTACTTC
TRBV19,-,TRBJ2-1,TRBD2,CASSILGTSAYNEQFF,TGTGCCAGTAGTATTCTTGGGACTAGCGCCTACAATGAGCAGTTCTTC
TRBV27,once,TRBJ1-5,TRBD1,CASSVQGEYQPQHF,TGTGCCAGCAGTGTACAGGGGGAGTATCAGCCCCAGCATTTT
TRBV19,once,TRBJ2-3,TRBD2,CASSIAPAAGVRPDTQYF,TGTGCCAGTAGTATAGCCCCAGCAGCGGGAGTACGGCCAGATACGCAGTATTTT
TRBV12-5,-,TRBJ2-3,-,CASGLGQGGGTQYF,TGTGCTAGTGGTTTGGGACAGGGCGGGGGGACGCAGTATTTT
TRBV5-6,once,TRBJ2-3,TRBD1,CASSSSGGSDTQYF,TGTGCCAGCAGCTCCTCAGGGGGCTCAGATACGCAGTATTTT
TRBV19,-,TRBJ1-1,-,CASSSRTSGTEAFF,TGTGCCAGTAGCTCTCGGACTTCGGGGACTGAAGCTTTCTTT
TRBV6-5,few,TRBJ1-2,TRBD1,CASKRQGALDGYTF,TGTGCCAGCAAACGGCAGGGGGCGCTTGATGGCTACACCTTC
TRBV10-3,few,TRBJ2-7,TRBD2,CAIKGTSGRNSYEQYF,TGTGCCATCAAGGGGACTAGCGGGAGGAATTCCTACGAGCAGTACTTC
TRBV6-1,-,TRBJ2-3,-,CASSELVTGTDTQYF,TGTGCCAGCAGTGAACTAGTGACAGGCACAGATACGCAGTATTTT
TRBV18,-,TRBJ2-7,TRBD2,CASSPSGVNYEQYF,TGTGCCAGCTCACCAAGCGGGGTAAACTACGAGCAGTACTTC
TRBV6-2/TRBV6-3,-,TRBJ2-1,TRBD2,CASSYSTSVGEQFF,TGTGCCAGCAGTTACTCGACTAGCGTGGGCGAGCAGTTCTTC
TRBV6-5,-,TRBJ2-7,-,CASIPNRVSYEQYF,TGTGCCAGCATCCCAAACAGGGTATCCTACGAGCAGTACTTC
TRBV30,-,TRBJ1-2,TRBD1,CASLGQQIYGYTF,TGTGCCTCCCTGGGACAGCAAATCTATGGCTACACCTTC
TRBV9,once,TRBJ1-2,TRBD1,CASSRTGVNREHYGYTF,TGTGCCAGCAGTAGAACAGGGGTGAATAGGGAGCACTATGGCTACACCTTC
TRBV11-2,-,TRBJ2-2,-,CASSSQNTGELFF,TGTGCCAGCAGCTCCCAGAACACCGGGGAGCTGTTTTTT
TRBV6-6,-,TRBJ1-4,-,CASGEVADEKLFF,TGTGCCTCCGGGGAGGTCGCGGATGAAAAACTGTTTTTT
TRBV6-6,-,TRBJ2-3,TRBD2,CASGLAGGWTDTQYF,TGTGCCAGCGGACTAGCGGGAGGGTGGACAGATACGCAGTATTTT
TRBV6-1,-,TRBJ2-3,TRBD2,CASSETSGRIAQYF,TGTGCCAGCAGTGAAACTAGCGGGAGGATTGCGCAGTATTTT
TRBV11-2,-,TRBJ2-2,-,CASSLARLSGELFF,TGTGCCAGCAGCTTGGCCAGGTTATCCGGGGAGCTGTTTTTT
TRBV5-6,-,TRBJ2-5,TRBD1,CASSLAGQGQETQYF,TGTGCCAGCAGCTTGGCGGGACAGGGCCAAGAGACCCAGTACTTC
TRBV30,-,TRBJ1-5,-,CAWSGLASNQPQHF,TGTGCCTGGAGTGGCTTAGCTAGCAATCAGCCCCAGCATTTT
TRBV7-9,-,TRBJ2-7,TRBD1,CASSFPGQGTYEQYF,TGTGCCAGCAGCTTCCCGGGACAGGGAACCTACGAGCAGTACTTC
TRBV5-5,-,TRBJ1-2,TRBD1,CASSPPTGTYGYTF,TGTGCCAGCAGCCCGCCGACAGGGACCTATGGCTACACCTTC
TRBV10-3,-,TRBJ2-1,TRBD1,CAISGGTDPNEQFF,TGTGCCATCAGTGGAGGGACAGACCCTAATGAGCAGTTCTTC
TRBV12-2,-,TRBJ2-1,-,CASRLRGREQFF,TGTGCAAGTCGCTTAAGGGGGCGTGAGCAGTTCTTC
TRBV30,-,TRBJ2-1,-,CAWQKQGGHNEQFF,TGTGCCTGGCAGAAACAGGGCGGACACAATGAGCAGTTCTTC
TRBV29-1,-,TRBJ2-5,TRBD1,CSVGTGTETQYF,TGCAGCGTGGGGACAGGGACTGAGACCCAGTACTTC
TRBV19,-,TRBJ1-4,TRBD1,CASSIQGAREKLFF,TGTGCCAGTAGTATACAGGGGGCAAGAGAAAAACTGTTTTTT
TRBV4-3,-,TRBJ2-1,-,CASSQGMRGGVHEQFF,TGCGCCAGCAGCCAAGGAATGCGGGGAGGAGTCCATGAGCAGTTCTTC
TRBV5-1,-,TRBJ2-4,-,CASSQGSLLNIQYF,TGCGCCAGCAGCCAGGGCTCTCTGCTAAACATTCAGTACTTC
TRBV4-1,-,TRBJ2-1,-,CASSQKLQGEGEQFF,TGCGCCAGCAGCCAAAAACTACAGGGGGAGGGTGAGCAGTTCTTC
TRBV28,-,TRBJ1-5,-,CASGAQGIHQPQHF,TGTGCCAGCGGTGCACAGGGTATCCATCAGCCCCAGCATTTT
TRBV10-2,-,TRBJ1-2,-,CASSEWQDRYGYTF,TGCGCCAGCAGTGAGTGGCAGGATCGCTATGGCTACACCTTC
TRBV29-1,-,TRBJ2-5,-,CSVAIVLGETQYF,TGCAGCGTTGCTATTGTACTCGGGGAGACCCAGTACTTC
TRBV5-1,-,TRBJ2-5,TRBD2,CASGLTSGGQETQYF,TGCGCCAGCGGGTTGACTAGCGGAGGTCAAGAGACCCAGTACTTC
TRBV7-2,-,TRBJ2-1,-,CASSLAFGGYNEQFF,TGTGCCAGCAGCTTAGCGTTTGGCGGATACAATGAGCAGTTCTTC
TRBV12-1,-,TRBJ2-7,-,CACSRGYEQYF,TGTGCCTGTTCGAGGGGGTACGAGCAGTACTTC
TRBV9,-,TRBJ1-2,-,CASSVEGHLKGGYTF,TGTGCCAGCAGCGTAGAGGGACATCTGAAGGGCGGCTACACCTTC
TRBV4-3,-,TRBJ1-2,-,CASSASWAVYGYTF,TGCGCCAGCAGCGCGAGTTGGGCCGTGTATGGCTACACCTTC
TRBV2,once,TRBJ1-6,-,CASLRSSYNSPLHF,TGTGCCAGCCTGCGGAGCTCCTATAATTCACCCCTCCACTTT
TRBV23-1,-,TRBJ1-3,-,CASSQNLYSGNTIYF,TGCGCCAGCAGTCAGAACCTCTATTCCGGAAACACCATATATTTT